The 15 T cell receptor beta chains below all came from one sample that was sequenced in a study of naive and memory T cell subsets. A UMI-containing oligonucleotide was joined by 3' ligation to the TCR cDNA template. Ligated cDNA underwent four rounds of PCR with nested alpha and beta constant region primers and SP2. TCRdb analysed the 5' RACE reads with MiXCR anew, one entry per CDR3 protein. This table has roughly 60,000 distinct CDR3 sequences, about 7.2% appearing once. Receptors were obtained from a male donor in good health.

CDR3 protein: CASSGGQGHYGYTF. The CDR3 region has the DNA TGTGCCAGCAGTGGGGGACAGGGCCACTATGGCTACACCTTC. The chain uses TRBV25-1 and TRBJ1-2, with TRBD1 identical over 9 bases. The CDR3 spans 14 residues. V trimming: 4 bases; J trimming: 3 bases; junction bases outside the gene matches: 3. The V gene's germline CDR1 is MGHDK and CDR2 SYGVNS.

This clonotype was seen repeatedly, ten times or more. The genes are TRBV19 and TRBJ2-4; tentative D call: TRBD1 (5 bases). Germline V gene lookup returns CDR1 LNHDA and CDR2 SQIVND (reference sequence). The CDR3 consists of 16 residues. The ends were cut back, 8 bases at V and 0 bases at J, with 17 bases in the middle. CDR3 bases: TGTGCCAGTGGAAGGACACCCCAATCAGCCAAAAACATTCAGTACTTC. It specifies CASGRTPQSAKNIQYF.

This clonotype was found many times. J is TRBJ2-7 and V is TRBV27; 7 bases are a match to TRBD1. The length of the CDR3 is 16 residues. With V trimmed by 7 bases and J by 7 bases, 19 bases remained unmatched. Germline V gene lookup returns CDR1 MNHEY and CDR2 SMNVEV (reference sequence). The CDR3 loop is CASIQGPDLTTGEQYF. CDR3 sequence (DNA): TGTGCCAGCATACAGGGGCCGGACCTGACTACGGGGGAGCAGTACTTC.

This clonotype showed up just a few times. This chain links TRBV6-2 or TRBV6-3 with TRBJ2-1, with D perhaps assigned TRBD1 or TRBD2 (5 bases each). Germline V gene sequence: CDR1 MNHEY, CDR2 SVGEGT. CDR3 length: 15 residues. V was shortened by 8 bases and J by 7 bases, with 21 bases between the two germline ends. The CDR3 here is CASDTPPGPINEQFF. In nucleotides, the CDR3 is TGTGCCAGCGACACCCCCCCGGGACCCATTAATGAGCAGTTCTTC.

This clonotype was found many times. V usage is TRBV6-5 and J usage is TRBJ2-3; TRBD1 agrees at 7 bases. Germline assignment: CDR1 MNHEY and CDR2 SVGAGI. CDR3 length equals 16 residues. Unmatched junction bases numbered 11, after V lost 4 bases and J lost 4 bases. CDR3 loop: CASSSPLNRGPDTQYF. DNA of the CDR3: TGTGCCAGCAGTTCCCCACTCAACAGGGGCCCAGATACGCAGTATTTT.

The V gene is TRBV19, the J gene TRBJ2-3; 11 bases are a match to TRBD2. CDR3 length: 17 residues. Per the germline V gene, CDR1 is LNHDA and CDR2 is SQIVND (reference sequence). V trimming: 8 bases; J trimming: 6 bases; junction bases outside the gene matches: 16. CDR3 sequence reads: CASSTSGGRRRVDTQYF. CDR3 bases: TGTGCCAGTTCTACTAGCGGGGGTCGTCGCCGAGTTGATACGCAGTATTTT.

This sequence joins TRBV7-9 and TRBJ1-1; TRBD1 matches at 7 bases. The trim removed 8 bases at V and 2 bases at J, leaving 5 bases unmatched. The CDR3 is 13 residues long. Germline assignment: CDR1 SEHNR and CDR2 FQNEAQ (reference sequence). This chain's CDR3 is CASYNRGNTEAFF. In nucleotides, the CDR3 is TGTGCCAGCTACAACAGGGGCAACACTGAAGCTTTCTTT.

In this sample, this clonotype turned up many times. CDR3 nucleotide sequence: TGCAGCGTTGAGACAGGGGGCGTCTATGGCTACACCTTC. It translates to CSVETGGVYGYTF. The rearrangement joins TRBV29-1 to TRBJ1-2, with TRBD1 matching over 10 bases. The V gene's germline CDR1 is SQVTM and CDR2 ANQGSEA. Trimming took 3 bases from V and 4 from J; bases not matched to a gene: 2. This CDR3 region has 13 residues. Looking up the rest from reference TRBV29-1 and TRBJ1-2 gives the full variable domain: SAVISQKPSRDICQRGTSLTIQCQVDSQVTMMFWYRQQPGQSLTLIATANQGSEATYESGFVIDKFPISRPNLTFSTLTVSNMSPEDSSIYLCSVETGGVYGYTFGSGTRLTVV.

For this clonotype: This may stem from a read error, because a much larger clone lies one nucleotide away. The limits of the CDR3 on the DNA are not certain, so only TCRdb's listed CDR3 is given. The chain carries TRBV29-1 and TRBJ1-2; the D call in the table, TRBD1, was not verified against the DNA. In germline, CDR1 is SQVTM, CDR2 ANQGSEA. The CDR3 is 13 residues long, ends included. The CDR3 loop is CSATGGAGYGCTF.

This clonotype showed up just a few times. The chain couples TRBV29-1 to TRBJ2-2; D is possibly TRBD1 (6 bases). The CDR3 extends over 13 amino acids. Trimming took off 4 bases at V and 2 bases at J, with 8 bases between the two ends. Germline CDR1 SQVTM, CDR2 ANQGSEA. The CDR3 sequence is CSVVGGNTGELFF. In DNA, the CDR3 is TGCAGCGTTGTAGGGGGAAACACCGGGGAGCTGTTTTTT.

This clonotype was detected only a few times. This chain links TRBV10-3 with TRBJ2-7, with 10 bases aligning to TRBD2. CDR3 length: 12 amino acids. Germline-derived CDR1 and CDR2 are ENHRY and SYGVKD. V trimming: 6 bases; J trimming: 6 bases; junction bases outside the gene matches: 2. The DNA of the CDR3 is TGTGCCATCAGAATAGCGGGAGGCGAGCAGTACTTC. It codes for CAIRIAGGEQYF.

V and J are TRBV6-2 or TRBV6-3 and TRBJ2-2; possible D gene TRBD2, 5 bases. Deletions cut 7 bases from V and 3 bases from J, with 18 bases between. The CDR3 has 16 amino acids. In germline, CDR1 is MNHEY, CDR2 SVGEGT. CDR3 in amino acids: CASNPVYFGDTGELFF. The CDR3, as DNA: TGTGCCAGCAATCCCGTCTATTTCGGGGACACCGGGGAGCTGTTTTTT.

This clonotype has just a few counts. This chain connects TRBV6-5 to TRBJ1-1; D is undetermined. The germline V and J ends were trimmed by 2 bases and 8 bases, with 15 bases remaining between them. Germline CDR1 MNHEY, CDR2 SVGAGI. The CDR3 runs to 14 residues. CDR3 DNA: TGTGCCAGCAGTTACGCGACAAACGATAAAGAAGCTTTCTTT. As protein: CASSYATNDKEAFF.

The chain carries TRBV6-5 and TRBJ1-2; TRBD1 is a possible D gene (5 bases). The CDR3 is 12 residues long. Germline V gives CDR1 MNHEY, CDR2 SVGAGI. V lost 7 bases and J 8 bases, leaving 14 bases between the germline ends. The CDR3 region is CASTRERGGYTF. The CDR3 nucleotides read TGTGCCAGCACACGGGAGCGGGGCGGCTACACCTTC.

This clonotype showed up many times. The CDR3 loop reads CASSAAGQAGANVLTF. The CDR3 nucleotides read TGTGCCAGCAGCGCCGCCGGACAGGCTGGGGCCAACGTCCTGACTTTC. This sequence joins TRBV9 and TRBJ2-6, with 7 bases fitting TRBD1. The CDR3 is 16 residues long. The trim removed 3 bases at V and 2 bases at J, leaving 5 bases unmatched. CDR1 is SGDLS, CDR2 YYNGEE, per germline.